This TCR beta chain was observed in a study of tumor-infiltrating lymphocytes in localized non-small cell lung cancer. The data were produced by immunoSEQ multiplex PCR, yet TCRdb's version contains in-frame clones alone and is incomplete. The table shows 15,000 or so clones, with 80% to 90% occurring only once. The CDR3 covers 16 residues. This clonotype was obtained from a human donor with non-small cell lung cancer. The sequenced sample consisted of lung tumor tissue. The J gene is TRBJ2-2, the V gene TRBV21-1; the table's D call, TRBD2, was not checked against the DNA. TRBV21-1 is a listed pseudogene. In nucleotides, the CDR3 is TGTGCCAGCAGCAAAAAGGTGGGAGCGTTCACCGGGGAGCTGTTTTTT. Residues: CASSKKVGAFTGELFF.